A single sample gave rise to the 14 T cell receptor beta chains below, sequenced in a study of T-cell reconstitution after alpha-beta-depleted transplantation in children. Molecular barcoding with unique molecular identifiers was used for the TCRbeta library. Via MiXCR, TCRdb re-called the PCR reads, giving one row per CDR3 protein. The table lists approximately 520,000 distinct CDR3 sequences, 32% of them singletons. The material was PBMCs from the stem cell graft donor, obtained from the stem cell graft. The origin of the receptors is a human donor who donated a stem cell graft to a child with aplastic anemia.

This clonotype was seen only a few times. The J gene is TRBJ1-2, the V gene TRBV19, with D unclear. V lost 5 bases and J lost 8, with 15 bases in between. The germline V gene has CDR1 LNHDA and CDR2 SQIVND (reference sequence). CDR3 length: 13 residues. The DNA for the CDR3 is TGTGCCAGTAGTCAAGGTCGGCGACGGGGCTACACCTTC. Its protein product is CASSQGRRRGYTF.

The chain employs TRBV9 and TRBJ2-2; no definite D call. Germline V gene sequence: CDR1 SGDLS, CDR2 YYNGEE. V gave up 1 base and J gave up 0 bases, with 16 bases separating them. The CDR3 runs to 18 residues. The CDR3 sequence is CASSVNPRRRTNTGELFF. The CDR3 DNA reads TGTGCCAGCAGCGTAAACCCTAGGAGACGGACGAACACCGGGGAGCTGTTTTTT.

This clonotype was seen more than once but under ten times. The rearrangement links TRBV6-4 to TRBJ2-1, with 7 positions matching TRBD2. Germline V gene lookup returns CDR1 MRHNA and CDR2 SNTAGT. This CDR3 comprises 14 residues. The ends lost 8 bases at V and 1 base at J; junction bases unmatched: 5. The CDR3 sequence is CASGTGGSYNEQFF. CDR3 in DNA: TGTGCCAGCGGGACGGGAGGTTCCTACAATGAGCAGTTCTTC.

The chain has TRBV7-2 and TRBJ2-1; 8 nucleotides align to TRBD2. The V gene's germline CDR1 is SGHTA and CDR2 FQGNSA. J gave up 3 bases and V 4 bases, and 5 bases lay outside the gene matches. CDR3 length: 15 amino acids. CDR3 loop: CASSSLAGHYNEQFF. The CDR3 nucleotides read TGTGCCAGCAGCTCATTAGCGGGACACTACAATGAGCAGTTCTTC.

The chain recombines TRBV6-5 with TRBJ2-3; no firm D call. This CDR3 has 15 residues. Trimming left V 2 bases short and J 3 bases short, with 12 bases between. The germline CDR1 and CDR2 sequences are MNHEY and SVGAGI. CDR3 sequence: CASSYGRQLTDTQYF. The CDR3 region has the DNA TGTGCCAGCAGTTACGGGCGGCAGCTTACAGATACGCAGTATTTT.

The chain uses TRBV3-1 and TRBJ2-1; 8 bases map to TRBD2. The CDR3 sequence is 20 residues long. J gave up 0 bases and V 4 bases, and 17 bases lay outside the gene matches. Germline CDR1 LGHDT, CDR2 YNNKEL (reference sequence). The CDR3 loop reads CASSRQTSGSSISSYNEQFF. The CDR3 DNA follows: TGTGCCAGCAGCCGGCAGACCAGCGGGAGTTCGATCAGCTCCTACAATGAGCAGTTCTTC.

V usage is TRBV19 and J usage is TRBJ2-1; 7 positions agree with TRBD1. From germline, CDR1 is LNHDA and CDR2 SQIVND (reference sequence). This CDR3 spans 15 amino acids. The ends lost 7 bases at V and 6 bases at J; junction bases unmatched: 12. CDR3 amino acids: CASTPRRDRSNEQFF. CDR3 nucleotide sequence: TGTGCCAGTACTCCACGAAGGGACAGAAGCAATGAGCAGTTCTTC.

The V call is TRBV10-3, the J call TRBJ1-1; TRBD1 matches 11 bases. The CDR3 has 14 amino acids. J gave up 3 bases and V 7 bases, and 4 bases lay outside the gene matches. Germline CDR1 ENHRY, CDR2 SYGVKD. This CDR3 is CAITKGQGDTEAFF. The CDR3 DNA sequence: TGTGCCATCACCAAGGGACAGGGGGACACTGAAGCTTTCTTT.

This clonotype was seen only a few times. The chain combines TRBV24-1 with TRBJ2-7; no reliable D call. CDR1 is KGHDR, CDR2 SFDVKD, per germline. With 12 bases removed from V and 2 bases from J, the gap between germline ends came to 7 bases. The CDR3 totals 10 residues. CDR3 sequence: CAPEPYEQYV. The CDR3 bases are TGTGCCCCCGAACCCTACGAGCAGTACGTC.

This clonotype was counted between two and nine times. The chain has TRBV12-3 or TRBV12-4 and TRBJ1-2; a weak D match, TRBD1 (6 bases). The CDR3 consists of 14 residues. Trimming took off 7 bases at V and 2 bases at J, with 14 bases between the two ends. The CDR3 sequence is CASNQQGLNYGYTF. CDR3 in DNA: TGTGCCAGCAACCAACAGGGACTAAACTATGGCTACACCTTC.

The gene calls are TRBV29-1 and TRBJ1-1; D uncertain. With 2 bases removed from V and 0 bases from J, the gap between germline ends came to 7 bases. This CDR3 spans 13 amino acids. Per the germline V gene, CDR1 is SQVTM and CDR2 is ANQGSEA. CDR3 nucleotides: TGCAGCGTTGAAAACGGAGTGAACACTGAAGCTTTCTTT. Residues: CSVENGVNTEAFF.

This clonotype was detected a few times. V and J are TRBV18 and TRBJ1-1; D is undetermined. Germline V gene lookup returns CDR1 KGHSH and CDR2 LQKENI. The CDR3 length is 12 residues. Between the trimmed V and J ends, which lost 0 bases and 6 bases, there was a span of 5 bases. The CDR3 bases are TGTGCCAGCTCACCACCGCATCCTGAAGCTTTCTTT. Residues: CASSPPHPEAFF.

The V gene is TRBV12-3 or TRBV12-4, the J gene TRBJ1-4; D might be TRBD1 (6 bases). The CDR3 consists of 16 residues. Trimming cost V 0 bases and J 7 bases, with 15 bases left between them. The CDR3 region is CASSLAVGLRGEKLFF. DNA for the CDR3: TGTGCCAGCAGTTTAGCGGTCGGACTCAGGGGTGAAAAACTGTTTTTT.

The chain uses TRBV27 and TRBJ2-7; 8 positions match TRBD2. The germline V gene has CDR1 MNHEY and CDR2 SMNVEV (reference sequence). Trimming removed 2 bases from V and 6 bases from J; junction bases left unmatched: 6. CDR3 size: 14 residues. As DNA, the CDR3 is TGTGCCAGCAGTTTAACTAGCGGACCTTTCGAGCAGTACTTC. This sequence encodes CASSLTSGPFEQYF.